The 21 T cell receptor beta chains in this list originate from one sample, sequenced in a study of shared T cell receptors in the human thymus. Only in-frame clones appear in the TCRdb table, and some are missing; sequencing was by immunoSEQ multiplex PCR. The table has some 640,000 clones, around 87% seen once; the top ten hold approximately 0.0097%. Separately, the same data were catalogued under a study of human thymus T cells.

Sequencing was done on a sample of thymocytes. The receptors derive from a boy under two years old with a congenital heart defect.

The rearrangement uses TRBV5-4 and TRBJ2-3; D might be TRBD2 (5 bases). The CDR3 contains 16 residues. The V and J ends lost 5 bases and 6 bases respectively, with 22 bases between them. The germline V gene has CDR1 SGHNT and CDR2 YYREEE (reference sequence). The CDR3, as DNA: TGTGCCAGCAGATATCGAGAGGGAGAGCCTGGGGATACGCAGTATTTT. It codes for CASRYREGEPGDTQYF.

In its sample, this clone was seen once. The chain combines TRBV29-1 with TRBJ2-1; 9 nucleotides line up with TRBD1. This CDR3 is built from 15 residues. Per germline, CDR1 SQVTM and CDR2 ANQGSEA. The V segment lost 6 bases and the J segment 1 base; nucleotides outside the gene matches: 7. The DNA for the CDR3 is TGCAGCGTGAGAGGGACAGGGAGATCCTACAATGAGCAGTTCTTC. It specifies CSVRGTGRSYNEQFF.

This clone appeared a single time. V is TRBV5-4 and J is TRBJ2-7; perhaps TRBD1 as D (6 bases). The germline CDR1 and CDR2 sequences are SGHNT and YYREEE (reference sequence). The CDR3 runs to 15 residues. Trimming shortened V by 5 bases and J by 4 bases, and 19 bases separated the two germline ends. CDR3 in amino acids: CASSQITGIGYEQYF. The CDR3, as DNA: TGTGCCAGCAGTCAAATAACAGGGATTGGGTACGAGCAGTACTTC.

The gene calls are TRBV7-2 and TRBJ2-1, with 7 bases lining up with TRBD2. Germline lookup yields CDR1 SGHTA and CDR2 FQGNSA. The CDR3 runs 16 residues. J was trimmed by 0 bases and V by 6 bases; bases with no gene match: 8. CDR3 region: CASRPNGGSSYNEQFF. In DNA, the CDR3 is TGTGCCAGCAGACCAAACGGGGGGAGCTCCTACAATGAGCAGTTCTTC.

The J gene is TRBJ1-2, the V gene TRBV14, with a weak D call TRBD1 (6 bases). The germline gives CDR1 SGHDN, CDR2 FVKESK. Trimming removed 5 bases at V and 8 bases at J, with 18 bases between. This CDR3 has 14 residues. In nucleotides, the CDR3 is TGTGCCAGCAGCTATACAGGGTCTGGGGACGGCTACACCTTC. It codes for CASSYTGSGDGYTF. Based on the CDR3 plus reference TRBV14 and TRBJ1-2, the full variable domain is EAGVTQFPSHSVIEKGQTVTLRCDPISGHDNLYWYRRVMGKEIKFLLHFVKESKQDESGMPNNRFLAERTGGTYSTLKVQPAELEDSGVYFCASSYTGSGDGYTFGSGTRLTVV.

The chain couples TRBV4-1 to TRBJ2-5; TRBD2 is a possible D gene (5 bases). The V and J ends lost 0 bases and 8 bases respectively, with 16 bases between them. Germline CDR1 and CDR2: MGHRA and YSYEKL. The CDR3 is made up of 15 amino acids. The CDR3 region is CASSQDLGVVITQYF. In DNA form, the CDR3 reads TGCGCCAGCAGCCAAGATCTCGGGGTGGTAATAACCCAGTACTTC.

The V gene is TRBV29-1, the J gene TRBJ2-1, with D maybe TRBD1 (5 bases). The CDR3 spans 12 residues. V was trimmed by 4 bases and J by 6 bases, leaving 10 bases between them. In germline, CDR1 is SQVTM, CDR2 ANQGSEA. CDR3 sequence reads: CSVGGLSNEQFF. CDR3 coding DNA: TGCAGCGTTGGGGGCCTTTCCAATGAGCAGTTCTTC.

The V call is TRBV7-2, the J call TRBJ2-2; TRBD2 matches 7 bases. With 2 bases clipped from V and 7 bases from J, the junction kept 13 bases outside the gene matches. Germline CDR1 SGHTA, CDR2 FQGNSA. The CDR3 runs 17 residues. The CDR3 nucleotides read TGTGCCAGCAGCTTAAGGGATGGGGGAGGGTATGACGGGGAGCTGTTTTTT. The encoded protein is CASSLRDGGGYDGELFF. The full variable domain, with the rest looked up from reference TRBV7-2 and TRBJ2-2, is GAGVSQSPSNKVTEKGKDVELRCDPISGHTALYWYRQSLGQGLEFLIYFQGNSAPDKSGLPSDRFSAERTGGSVSTLTIQRTQQEDSAVYLCASSLRDGGGYDGELFFGEGSRLTVL.

The chain employs TRBV6-1 and TRBJ2-3; 7 bases align to TRBD1. Germline loops: CDR1 MNHNS, CDR2 SASEGT. The ends lost 4 bases at V and 0 bases at J; junction bases unmatched: 4. The CDR3 spans 15 residues. CDR3 sequence: CASSVRGPSTDTQYF. CDR3 DNA: TGTGCCAGCAGTGTAAGGGGGCCTAGCACAGATACGCAGTATTTT.

This chain joins TRBV29-1 and TRBJ2-6, with 10 bases matching TRBD1. Germline CDR1 SQVTM, CDR2 ANQGSEA. The CDR3 is 16 amino acids. The V gene end was trimmed by 4 bases and the J gene end by 4 bases; junction bases not matched to a gene: 7. The CDR3 is CSVAGQGGLGANVLTF. The CDR3 DNA reads as TGCAGCGTTGCCGGACAGGGGGGTTTAGGGGCCAACGTCCTGACTTTC.

The chain uses TRBV10-3 and TRBJ1-3; D may be TRBD1 (6 bases). The CDR3 is 17 amino acids. Germline CDR1 reads ENHRY; CDR2 reads SYGVKD. Trimming removed 3 bases from V and 2 bases from J, with 17 bases in between. CDR3 in amino acids: CAISDQLDRLTGNTIYF. CDR3 sequence (DNA): TGTGCCATCAGTGACCAGCTTGACAGGCTGACTGGAAACACCATATATTTT.

This clone has just a few counts. The CDR3 nucleotides read TGTGCCACCAGCAGAGCTCTAGCGGGGGCCCGGATAATTGCCACCGGGGAGCTGTTTTTT. It is translated as CATSRALAGARIIATGELFF. The V and J genes are TRBV15 and TRBJ2-2; TRBD2 matches 10 bases. The CDR3 totals 20 residues. The V segment lost 1 base and the J segment 4 bases; nucleotides outside the gene matches: 15. Germline V gene sequence: CDR1 LNHNV, CDR2 YYDKDF (reference sequence).

This clone was seen more than once but under ten times. The chain employs TRBV27 and TRBJ1-5; 7 bases map to TRBD1. Trimming removed 2 bases from V and 4 bases from J; junction bases left unmatched: 11. This CDR3 is built from 17 residues. CDR1 is MNHEY and CDR2 is SMNVEV in the germline V gene (reference sequence). The CDR3 protein is CASSLKTAGQDNQPQHF. DNA for the CDR3: TGTGCCAGCAGTTTAAAGACCGCCGGACAGGATAATCAGCCCCAGCATTTT.

This chain uses TRBV4-3 with TRBJ2-5; 7 bases fit TRBD1. In germline, CDR1 is LGHNA, CDR2 YSLEER. CDR3 length: 18 residues. V lost 1 base and J lost 3; bases outside the gene matches: 14. CDR3 in amino acids: CASSQVIGQQGNEETQYF. CDR3 sequence (DNA): TGCGCCAGCAGCCAAGTTATAGGACAACAGGGGAACGAAGAGACCCAGTACTTC.

The chain joins TRBV27 to TRBJ2-5, with 14 bases fitting TRBD2. CDR3 length equals 17 residues. V shed 5 bases, J shed 4 bases, and the junction held 9 bases outside the gene matches. From germline, CDR1 is MNHEY and CDR2 SMNVEV (reference sequence). The CDR3 region is CASSPWTSGRFGETQYF. CDR3 nucleotide sequence: TGTGCCAGCAGTCCTTGGACTAGCGGGAGGTTTGGAGAGACCCAGTACTTC.

This chain uses TRBV2 with TRBJ2-7, with D maybe TRBD2 (5 bases). Germline assignment: CDR1 SNHLY and CDR2 FYNNEI. There are 13 residues in the CDR3. The ends were cut back, 6 bases at V and 3 bases at J, with 12 bases in the middle. The CDR3: CASRGDGNYEQYF. The DNA of the CDR3 is TGTGCCAGCAGGGGCGACGGGAACTACGAGCAGTACTTC.

This chain connects TRBV14 to TRBJ1-5; no clear D. The ends were cut back, 2 bases at V and 5 bases at J, with 4 bases in the middle. Per the germline V gene, CDR1 is SGHDN and CDR2 is FVKESK. This CDR3 contains 12 residues. The DNA of the CDR3 is TGTGCCAGCAGCCAAAGCGATCAGCCCCAGCATTTT. Translation: CASSQSDQPQHF. The variable domain in full, completed from reference TRBV14 and TRBJ1-5, reads EAGVTQFPSHSVIEKGQTVTLRCDPISGHDNLYWYRRVMGKEIKFLLHFVKESKQDESGMPNNRFLAERTGGTYSTLKVQPAELEDSGVYFCASSQSDQPQHFGDGTRLSIL.

V usage is TRBV7-9 and J usage is TRBJ1-5, with 10 nucleotides matching TRBD1. The CDR3 runs 17 residues. The trim removed 5 bases at V and 0 bases at J, leaving 7 bases unmatched. Germline assignment: CDR1 SEHNR and CDR2 FQNEAQ (reference sequence). CDR3 in DNA: TGTGCCAGCAGCGGAGGACAGGGGGAGTTTAGCAATCAGCCCCAGCATTTT. Amino acid sequence: CASSGGQGEFSNQPQHF.

This clone was seen a handful of times. The chain uses TRBV29-1 and TRBJ2-5; weak D call: TRBD2 (7 bases). Germline CDR1 and CDR2: SQVTM and ANQGSEA. The CDR3 extends over 13 amino acids. V lost 4 bases to trimming and J lost 2 bases, with 11 bases between them. This CDR3 is CSVGAGAQETQYF. The CDR3 nucleotides read TGCAGCGTTGGGGCGGGGGCACAAGAGACCCAGTACTTC.

This clone was picked up one time. V usage is TRBV6-1 and J usage is TRBJ2-3, with 10 bases that match TRBD2. Germline V lookup: CDR1 MNHNS, CDR2 SASEGT. J gave up 0 bases and V 1 base, and 13 bases lay outside the gene matches. The CDR3 covers 20 residues. CDR3 in amino acids: CASSEGRGLADAQSTDTQYF. The CDR3 region has the DNA TGTGCCAGCAGTGAAGGGCGCGGACTAGCGGACGCACAGAGCACAGATACGCAGTATTTT.

This chain connects TRBV19 to TRBJ2-1; no reliable D call. The V gene's germline CDR1 is LNHDA and CDR2 SQIVND (reference sequence). The CDR3 spans 18 residues. Trimming took 5 bases from V and 4 from J, leaving 24 bases between them. The CDR3 DNA follows: TGTGCCAGTAGTTCCCCTACCCTCGACGGAGTATCGTACAATGAGCAGTTCTTC. Translated, it gives CASSSPTLDGVSYNEQFF.